This T cell receptor beta chain was documented in a study of CD8 T cells in ankylosing spondylitis (dated by TCRdb to about 2017). Study-level background: T cell receptor beta repertoires were profiled in healthy donors and ankylosing spondylitis patients so that disease-linked TCR variants could be found. In total, the full study cohort was made up of 110 or so healthy donors and about two dozen ankylosing spondylitis patients. Peripheral blood was sampled, and synovial fluid was additionally collected from ankylosing spondylitis patients.

V was cut back by 2 bases and J by 4 bases, leaving a gap of 6 bases between them. Via the germline V gene, CDR1 is ENHRY and CDR2 SYGVKD. Taken from cysteine to phenylalanine, the CDR3 has 13 residues. The kept DNA is CDR3 alone, 39 bases in frame from the first base. This clonotype was counted many times. The specificity of this receptor is unknown. Qualities for individual bases were not recorded, and no much larger clone is one base off. Sequencing relied on an Illumina HiSeq 2500. Quantitative 5'-RACE with molecular barcodes was used to prepare TCR beta libraries. Per the authors' processing: A new computational method based on a probabilistic model of VDJ rearrangement was used to identify disease-linked TCR variants. In TCRdb, the public reads were trimmed at Q25 with fastp and aligned with MiXCR, with productive beta chains retained. Each entry is one CDR3 protein sequence, shown with its most common DNA and genes. Clone size and V and J calls follow TCRdb, not the original study. The sample includes 200,000 to 300,000 distinct CDR3 sequences, with about 24% observed a single time. The ten largest clones take up approximately 0.61% of the sample.

The paper's findings and limits, for the study overall: A TCR beta motif of about 8 highly homologous amino acid variants appeared characteristic of blood from ankylosing spondylitis patients. Significant enrichment of the disease-linked clones was reported in matched synovial fluid samples from ankylosing spondylitis patients. The disease-linked clones showed a CD8+ phenotype and occurred at relatively low frequencies in peripheral blood. Some motif variants were previously reported in synovial fluid and blood of reactive arthritis patients, suggesting common disease-initiation mechanisms.

This receptor was obtained from a male donor with ankylosing spondylitis or in good health (not recorded which). What was sequenced was blood, either unsorted or a sorted T cell fraction (not recorded which). The V gene is TRBV10-3 and the J gene is TRBJ1-5; the D gene is possibly TRBD1, with 5 bases matching. The sequence in DNA is TGTGCCATCAGTGAGAGACAGAATCAGCCCCAGCATTTT. Translated, it reads CAISERQNQPQHF.